A single sample gave rise to the 21 T cell receptor beta chains below, sequenced in a study of T cell responses to AZD1222 COVID-19 vaccine. Data came from immunoSEQ multiplex PCR; TCRdb stores just in-frame clones and leaves some out. Of around 100,000 clones in the sample, about 87% are singletons; the top ten hold over 7.5%. This material consisted of peripheral blood, taken on day 0 of AZD1222 vaccination. These receptors all come from an adult in good health.

This chain joins TRBV11-3 and TRBJ2-5, with TRBD2 matching over 8 bases. The CDR3 is 14 amino acids. After removal of 4 bases from V and 1 base from J, the junction contained 2 bases not matched to a gene. The germline gives CDR1 SGHNT, CDR2 YENEEA. CDR3: CASSSRGGQETQYF. Written as DNA, the CDR3 is TGTGCCAGCAGCTCACGGGGGGGCCAAGAGACCCAGTACTTC.

This rearrangement joins TRBV7-2 to TRBJ1-4; D unclear. The germline V gene has CDR1 SGHTA and CDR2 FQGNSA. V lost 3 bases to trimming and J lost 4 bases, with 12 bases between them. This CDR3 has 15 amino acids. CDR3 nucleotide sequence: TGTGCCAGCAGCTTGGCGCGGCGTAGTAATGAAAAACTGTTTTTT. It translates to CASSLARRSNEKLFF.

V usage is TRBV4-2 and J usage is TRBJ1-5; no reliable D call. CDR3 length equals 13 residues. The germline V gene encodes CDR1 LGHNA and CDR2 YNFKEQ. V lost 0 bases and J 10 bases, leaving 10 bases between the germline ends. Here the CDR3 DNA reads TGTGCCAGCAGCCAAGATACTGGGTTTCCCCAGCATTTT. Protein sequence: CASSQDTGFPQHF.

The chain carries TRBV25-1 and TRBJ2-5, with D unclear. V dropped 8 bases and J dropped 3 bases, with 13 bases sitting between them. CDR3 length: 13 amino acids. CDR1 and CDR2 (germline): MGHDK, SYGVNS. This CDR3 reads CASAAPAKETQYF. The CDR3 bases are TGTGCCAGCGCTGCTCCCGCGAAAGAGACCCAGTACTTC. The variable domain in full, with the rest retrieved from reference TRBV25-1 and TRBJ2-5, is EADIYQTPRYLVIGTGKKITLECSQTMGHDKMYWYQQDPGMELHLIHYSYGVNSTEKGDLSSESTVSRIRTEHFPLTLESARPSHTSQYLCASAAPAKETQYFGPGTRLLVL.

The chain has TRBV6-5 and TRBJ2-7, with 10 bases matching TRBD2. The CDR3 totals 16 residues. Germline V lookup: CDR1 MNHEY, CDR2 SVGAGI. V lost 0 bases, J lost 2 bases, and 4 bases stayed unmatched. CDR3 in amino acids: CASSYSVGLAAYEQYF. CDR3 coding DNA: TGTGCCAGCAGTTACTCAGTAGGACTAGCGGCCTACGAGCAGTACTTC.

V is TRBV27 and J is TRBJ1-1, with 7 bases fitting TRBD1. V trimming: 5 bases; J trimming: 3 bases; junction bases outside the gene matches: 9. Looked up from germline, CDR1 is MNHEY and CDR2 is SMNVEV (reference sequence). The CDR3 covers 15 residues. CDR3 DNA: TGTGCCAGCAGTCTATACAGGGGAGTGGACACTGAAGCTTTCTTT. It specifies CASSLYRGVDTEAFF.

This chain joins TRBV19 and TRBJ2-1; TRBD1 matches 7 bases. This CDR3 comprises 16 residues. Looked up from germline, CDR1 is LNHDA and CDR2 is SQIVND (reference sequence). V was clipped by 2 bases and J by 1 base; unmatched bases: 5. The CDR3 region has the DNA TGTGCCAGTAGTATAAACCGGGACAGATCCTACAATGAGCAGTTCTTC. Amino acids: CASSINRDRSYNEQFF.

The rearrangement uses TRBV5-6 and TRBJ1-4; 8 bases agree with TRBD1. This CDR3 is 15 amino acids long. Trimming cost V 3 bases and J 8 bases; bases outside gene matches: 9. The germline V gene encodes CDR1 SGHDT and CDR2 YYEEEE. This CDR3 reads CASSSTDRGREKLFF. CDR3 nucleotides: TGTGCCAGCAGCTCGACCGACAGGGGCAGGGAAAAACTGTTTTTT.

V is TRBV7-2 and J is TRBJ2-7; perhaps TRBD1 as D (5 bases). The V end was cut by 3 bases, the J end by 7 bases, with 13 bases between. Germline lookup yields CDR1 SGHTA and CDR2 FQGNSA. The CDR3 sequence is 13 residues long. Written as DNA, the CDR3 is TGTGCCAGCAGCTTGACAGTCTTCGGGGAGCAGTACTTC. Residues: CASSLTVFGEQYF.

This chain uses TRBV11-2 with TRBJ2-1, with 8 bases identical to TRBD1. This CDR3 contains 14 residues. Germline trimming cut 4 bases from V and 12 bases from J; bases unmatched to any gene: 11. Per the germline V gene, CDR1 is SGHAT and CDR2 is FQNNGV. CDR3 sequence (DNA): TGTGCCAGCAGCTCGCAGACAGGGGAACTCAGGCAGTTCTTC. This translates into CASSSQTGELRQFF.

The V gene is TRBV19, the J gene TRBJ1-2; tentative D call: TRBD1 (6 bases). The length of the CDR3 is 14 residues. Trimming stripped 6 bases from V and 0 bases from J, with 11 bases between. CDR1 is LNHDA and CDR2 is SQIVND in the germline V gene (reference sequence). In DNA form, the CDR3 reads TGTGCCAGTAGGTTCAGGGGAGCTAACTATGGCTACACCTTC. This encodes CASRFRGANYGYTF. Variable domain in full (rest from reference TRBV19 and TRBJ1-2): DGGITQSPKYLFRKEGQNVTLSCEQNLNHDAMYWYRQDPGQGLRLIYYSQIVNDFQKGDIAEGYSVSREKKESFPLTVTSAQKNPTAFYLCASRFRGANYGYTFGSGTRLTVV.

V and J are TRBV28 and TRBJ1-4, with a tentative D call TRBD1 (6 bases). CDR1 is MDHEN and CDR2 is SYDVKM in the germline V gene. V was shortened by 7 bases and J by 7 bases, with 13 bases between the two germline ends. The CDR3 runs 13 residues. In nucleotides, the CDR3 is TGTGCCAGCAACCTCGACAGGACTGAAAAACTGTTTTTT. It specifies CASNLDRTEKLFF. The whole variable domain, filled in from reference TRBV28 and TRBJ1-4, reads DVKVTQSSRYLVKRTGEKVFLECVQDMDHENMFWYRQDPGLGLRLIYFSYDVKMKEKGDIPEGYSVSREKKERFSLILESASTNQTSMYLCASNLDRTEKLFFGSGTQLSVL.

V is TRBV4-1 and J is TRBJ1-6; 8 bases line up with TRBD1. V lost 2 bases, J lost 7 bases, and 7 bases stayed unmatched. The CDR3 is 16 amino acids. CDR1 and CDR2 (germline): MGHRA, YSYEKL. For the CDR3, the DNA is TGCGCCAGCAGCCAACCCGGGACAGGTGTGAATTCACCCCTCCACTTT. Its translation: CASSQPGTGVNSPLHF.

The J gene is TRBJ2-4, the V gene TRBV4-2; 8 nucleotides line up with TRBD1. The CDR3 is 16 residues long. Germline CDR1 LGHNA, CDR2 YNFKEQ. The trim removed 4 bases at V and 9 bases at J, leaving 14 bases unmatched. The CDR3 protein is CASSPDGTGSNGIQYF. DNA for the CDR3: TGTGCCAGCAGCCCAGACGGGACAGGTTCCAACGGCATTCAGTACTTC.

J is TRBJ1-1 and V is TRBV11-2, with 7 bases that match TRBD1. The germline gives CDR1 SGHAT, CDR2 FQNNGV. V dropped 5 bases and J dropped 5; count of bases not matched to a gene: 8. The CDR3 contains 14 residues. This CDR3 is CASSETGWRTEAFF. The DNA for the CDR3 is TGTGCCAGCAGCGAGACAGGGTGGCGGACTGAAGCTTTCTTT.

Only one count was recorded for this clone. The rearrangement links TRBV28 to TRBJ2-2, with TRBD1 matching 9 bases. Germline V gene lookup returns CDR1 MDHEN and CDR2 SYDVKM. This CDR3 region has 15 residues. V lost 3 bases and J lost 8; bases outside the gene matches: 7. The CDR3 reads CASSLPGTGRGELFF. The CDR3 DNA follows: TGTGCCAGCAGTTTGCCCGGGACAGGGAGAGGGGAGCTGTTTTTT.

This clone appeared a few times. This chain joins TRBV7-8 and TRBJ1-3; 7 nucleotides line up with TRBD1. Germline V gives CDR1 SGHVS, CDR2 FQNEAQ. CDR3 size: 16 residues. The V gene end was trimmed by 4 bases and the J gene end by 7 bases; junction bases not matched to a gene: 13. CDR3 DNA sequence: TGTGCCAGCAGCTCTCTAGGGGACAGAGGGAGGAACACCATATATTTT. It specifies CASSSLGDRGRNTIYF.

J is TRBJ2-7 and V is TRBV9; D call uncertain. The germline V gene has CDR1 SGDLS and CDR2 YYNGEE. V lost 4 bases and J 1 base, leaving 12 bases between the germline ends. The CDR3 has 14 residues. CDR3 in amino acids: CASSPTGQSYEQYF. For the CDR3, the DNA is TGTGCCAGCAGCCCAACTGGGCAGTCCTACGAGCAGTACTTC.

The CDR3 DNA is TGTGCCACCAGTGATTGGGTAGGCCACTCTGGGGCCAACGTCCTGACTTTC. Encoded protein: CATSDWVGHSGANVLTF. The gene calls are TRBV24-1 and TRBJ2-6; D gene unclear. With 2 bases removed from V and 0 bases from J, the gap between germline ends came to 10 bases. This CDR3 comprises 17 residues. Germline loops: CDR1 KGHDR, CDR2 SFDVKD.

The J gene is TRBJ2-7, the V gene TRBV6-5, with 7 bases matching TRBD2. Germline V gene sequence: CDR1 MNHEY, CDR2 SVGAGI. There are 16 residues in the CDR3. The V gene end was trimmed by 2 bases and the J gene end by 6 bases; junction bases not matched to a gene: 13. CDR3: CASSYLFLLQRGEQYF. CDR3 nucleotide sequence: TGTGCCAGCAGTTACCTGTTTCTTTTGCAGCGGGGCGAGCAGTACTTC.

The rearrangement uses TRBV7-3 and TRBJ1-2; D gene uncertain. CDR3 length: 13 amino acids. Trimming took 1 base from V and 7 from J, leaving 10 bases between them. Germline CDR1 and CDR2: SGHTA and FQGTGA. This CDR3 is CASSLNGGGGYTF. The CDR3 DNA reads as TGTGCCAGCAGCTTAAACGGCGGAGGTGGCTACACCTTC.